This section outlines one T cell receptor (beta chain) sequence together with its context. The protocol was immunoSEQ multiplex PCR, while the TCRdb copy is restricted to in-frame clones and leaves out a portion. This table holds over 350,000 clones, about 89% found once. This specimen comes from a study of blood T cell repertoires in COVID-19. About the research overall: Nucleic acid was either cDNA or gDNA, and it came from T cells, B-cell-depleted T cells, or PBMCs.

The receptor was isolated from a woman in her 30s with acute or convalescent COVID-19. The sequenced sample was peripheral blood.

As DNA, the CDR3 is TGTGCCAGCAGCTCACTACGCCAGACTAGCGGATACAATGAGCAGTTCTTC. It translates to CASSSLRQTSGYNEQFF. V and J are TRBV7-8 and TRBJ2-1, with 9 bases matching TRBD2. Per the germline V gene, CDR1 is SGHVS and CDR2 is FQNEAQ. V trimming: 4 bases; J trimming: 4 bases; junction bases outside the gene matches: 11. CDR3 length equals 17 residues.